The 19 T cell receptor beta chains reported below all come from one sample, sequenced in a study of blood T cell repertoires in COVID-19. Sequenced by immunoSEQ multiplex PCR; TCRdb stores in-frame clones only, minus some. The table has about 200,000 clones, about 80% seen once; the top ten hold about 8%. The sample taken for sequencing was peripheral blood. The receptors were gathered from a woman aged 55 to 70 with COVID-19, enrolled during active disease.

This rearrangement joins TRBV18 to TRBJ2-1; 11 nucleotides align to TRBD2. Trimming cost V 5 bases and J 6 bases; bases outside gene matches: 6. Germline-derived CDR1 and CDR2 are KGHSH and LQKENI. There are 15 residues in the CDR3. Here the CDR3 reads CASSLAGGPLNEQFF. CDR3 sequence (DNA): TGTGCCAGCTCATTAGCGGGAGGGCCCCTCAATGAGCAGTTCTTC.

The CDR3 reads CASSLEQGTDTQYF. The CDR3 coding sequence is TGTGCCAGCAGCTTGGAACAGGGCACAGATACGCAGTATTTT. The V and J genes are TRBV5-8 and TRBJ2-3; maybe TRBD1 (5 bases). V was clipped by 0 bases and J by 1 base, with 6 bases between them. The CDR3 is made up of 14 amino acids. Germline CDR1 SGHTS, CDR2 YDEGEE.

As DNA, the CDR3 is TGTGCTAGTGGTTTGGCCCTAAGGGGCAGGACAACTAATGAAAAACTGTTTTTT. This codes for CASGLALRGRTTNEKLFF. The V and J genes are TRBV12-5 and TRBJ1-4; D perhaps matches TRBD1 (5 bases). Germline loops: CDR1 LGHNT, CDR2 FRNRAP. There are 18 residues in the CDR3. The V gene lost 1 base and the J gene lost 0 bases, with 15 bases spanning the gap.

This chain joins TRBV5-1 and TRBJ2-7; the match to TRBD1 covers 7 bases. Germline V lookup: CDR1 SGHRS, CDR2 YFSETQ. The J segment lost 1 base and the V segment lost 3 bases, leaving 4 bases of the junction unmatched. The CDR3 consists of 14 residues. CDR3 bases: TGCGCCAGCAGCTACTGGGACAGTTCCTACGAGCAGTACTTC. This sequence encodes CASSYWDSSYEQYF.

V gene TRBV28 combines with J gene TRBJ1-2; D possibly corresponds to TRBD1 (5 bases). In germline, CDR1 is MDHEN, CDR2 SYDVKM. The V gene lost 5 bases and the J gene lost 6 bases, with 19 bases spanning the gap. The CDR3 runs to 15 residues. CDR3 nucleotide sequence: TGTGCCAGCAGTCTTCCAGGGATCTTAGTAGATGGCTACACCTTC. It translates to CASSLPGILVDGYTF.

The CDR3 sequence is CASSLREGTDTQYF. The CDR3 DNA sequence: TGTGCCAGCAGCTTGCGGGAGGGGACAGATACGCAGTATTTT. The V gene is TRBV7-9, the J gene TRBJ2-3, with 9 bases fitting TRBD2. The CDR3 contains 14 residues. The V gene's germline CDR1 is SEHNR and CDR2 FQNEAQ (reference sequence). V dropped 3 bases and J dropped 3; count of bases not matched to a gene: 1.

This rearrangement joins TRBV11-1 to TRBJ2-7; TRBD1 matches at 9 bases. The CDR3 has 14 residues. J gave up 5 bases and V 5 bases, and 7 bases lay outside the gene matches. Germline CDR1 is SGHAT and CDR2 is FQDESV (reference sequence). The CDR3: CASSPGQGIHEQYV. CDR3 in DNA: TGTGCCAGCAGCCCCGGACAGGGGATCCACGAGCAGTACGTC.

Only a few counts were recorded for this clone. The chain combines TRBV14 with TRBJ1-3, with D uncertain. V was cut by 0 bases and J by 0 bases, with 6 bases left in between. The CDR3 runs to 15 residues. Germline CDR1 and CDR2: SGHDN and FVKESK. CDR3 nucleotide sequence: TGTGCCAGCAGCCAAGAGCGCACCTCTGGAAACACCATATATTTT. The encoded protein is CASSQERTSGNTIYF.

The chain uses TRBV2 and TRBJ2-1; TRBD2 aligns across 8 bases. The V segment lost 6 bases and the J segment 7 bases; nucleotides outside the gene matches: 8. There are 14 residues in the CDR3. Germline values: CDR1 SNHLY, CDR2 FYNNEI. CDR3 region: CASSAGVAGNEQFF. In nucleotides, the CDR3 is TGTGCCAGCAGCGCTGGGGTAGCGGGGAATGAGCAGTTCTTC.

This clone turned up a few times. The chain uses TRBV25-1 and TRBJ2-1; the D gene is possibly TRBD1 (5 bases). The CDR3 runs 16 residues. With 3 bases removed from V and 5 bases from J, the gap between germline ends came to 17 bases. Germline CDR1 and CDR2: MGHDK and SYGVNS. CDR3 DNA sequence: TGTGCCAGCAGTGAGCCTACAGGAAAGTATAACAATGAGCAGTTCTTC. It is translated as CASSEPTGKYNNEQFF.

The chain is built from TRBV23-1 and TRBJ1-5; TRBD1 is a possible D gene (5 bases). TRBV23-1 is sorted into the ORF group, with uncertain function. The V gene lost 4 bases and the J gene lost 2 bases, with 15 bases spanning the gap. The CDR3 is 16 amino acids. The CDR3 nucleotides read TGCGCCAGCAGTCGGCGGACCCGGGGGGGCAATCAGCCCCAGCATTTT. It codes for CASSRRTRGGNQPQHF.

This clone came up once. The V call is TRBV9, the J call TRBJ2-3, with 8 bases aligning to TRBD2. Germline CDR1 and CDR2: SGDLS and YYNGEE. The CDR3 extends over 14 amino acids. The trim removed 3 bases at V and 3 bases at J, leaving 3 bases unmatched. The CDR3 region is CASSGGLVTDTQYF. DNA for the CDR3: TGTGCCAGCAGCGGGGGACTAGTTACAGATACGCAGTATTTT.

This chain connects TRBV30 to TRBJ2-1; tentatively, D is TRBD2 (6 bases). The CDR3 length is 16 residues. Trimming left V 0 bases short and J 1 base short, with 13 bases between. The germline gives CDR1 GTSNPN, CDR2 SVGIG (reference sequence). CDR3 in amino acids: CAWSVRGMASYNEQFF. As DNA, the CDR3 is TGTGCCTGGAGTGTACGCGGGATGGCATCCTACAATGAGCAGTTCTTC.

This CDR3 is CASSGQGARQETQYF. CDR3 bases: TGCGCCAGCAGTGGACAGGGTGCGAGGCAAGAGACCCAGTACTTC. V is TRBV10-2 and J is TRBJ2-5; 7 positions match TRBD1. CDR1 and CDR2 from the germline V gene are WSHSY and SAAADI. J gave up 2 bases and V 4 bases, and 7 bases lay outside the gene matches. The length of the CDR3 is 15 residues.

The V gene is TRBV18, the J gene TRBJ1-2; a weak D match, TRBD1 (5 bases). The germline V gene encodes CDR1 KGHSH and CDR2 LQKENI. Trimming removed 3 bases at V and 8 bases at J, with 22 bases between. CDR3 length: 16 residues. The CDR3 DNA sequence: TGTGCCAGCTCACCCCGCGGGCTGGAGGAGGGGACCGGCTACACCTTC. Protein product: CASSPRGLEEGTGYTF.

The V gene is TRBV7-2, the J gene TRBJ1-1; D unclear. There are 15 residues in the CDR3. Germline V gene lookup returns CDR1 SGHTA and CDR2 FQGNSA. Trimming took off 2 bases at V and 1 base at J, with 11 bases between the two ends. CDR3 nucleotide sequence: TGTGCCAGCAGCTTAAATGCGGGAGAGAACACTGAAGCTTTCTTT. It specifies CASSLNAGENTEAFF. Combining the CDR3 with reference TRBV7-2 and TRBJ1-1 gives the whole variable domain GAGVSQSPSNKVTEKGKDVELRCDPISGHTALYWYRQSLGQGLEFLIYFQGNSAPDKSGLPSDRFSAERTGGSVSTLTIQRTQQEDSAVYLCASSLNAGENTEAFFGQGTRLTVV.

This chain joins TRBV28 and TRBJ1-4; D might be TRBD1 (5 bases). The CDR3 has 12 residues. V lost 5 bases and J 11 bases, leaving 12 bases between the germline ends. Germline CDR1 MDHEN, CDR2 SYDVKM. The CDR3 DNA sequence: TGTGCCAGCAGTCCCCCGCGGGGGAAACTGTTTTTT. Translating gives CASSPPRGKLFF.

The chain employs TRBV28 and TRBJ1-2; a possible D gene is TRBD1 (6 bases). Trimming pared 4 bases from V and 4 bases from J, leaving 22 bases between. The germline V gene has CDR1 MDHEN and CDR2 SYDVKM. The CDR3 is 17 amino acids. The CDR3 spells CASSSLTGTQRGYGYTF. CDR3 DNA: TGTGCCAGCAGTTCCCTCACCGGGACACAAAGAGGCTATGGCTACACCTTC.

CDR3 coding DNA: TGTGCCAGCAGCAACCCAGGGGGCTATGGCTACACCTTC. Protein product: CASSNPGGYGYTF. V and J are TRBV28 and TRBJ1-2; TRBD1 aligns across 7 bases. The CDR3 covers 13 residues. Looked up from germline, CDR1 is MDHEN and CDR2 is SYDVKM. The ends lost 6 bases at V and 4 bases at J; junction bases unmatched: 5.